This entry features one TCR beta chain sequence. The data were obtained in a study of blood T cell repertoires in COVID-19. Study-level information: COVID-19 samples collected from the United States, Italy and Spain covered acute and convalescent phases.

CDR3 length: 16 amino acids. Germline assignment: CDR1 SGHNT and CDR2 YYREEE (reference sequence). With V trimmed by 6 bases and J by 8 bases, 14 bases remained unmatched. In the authors' methods: Amplification with reference gene primers provided the estimates of nucleated cell counts. The method was immunoSEQ multiplex PCR; TCRdb's version includes in-frame clones alone and lacks a portion of them. For V, J and clone size, that table is used; D and trimming come from the DNA. The sample records over 100,000 clones, approximately 89% being singletons. This clonotype was obtained from a man in his fifties with acute or convalescent COVID-19. The sample comprised peripheral blood. The genes are TRBV5-4 and TRBJ1-2; TRBD1 matches 12 bases. The CDR3 loop reads CASTQSGRDRGLGYTF. In DNA form, the CDR3 reads TGTGCCAGCACACAAAGTGGCCGGGACAGGGGGCTCGGCTACACCTTC.